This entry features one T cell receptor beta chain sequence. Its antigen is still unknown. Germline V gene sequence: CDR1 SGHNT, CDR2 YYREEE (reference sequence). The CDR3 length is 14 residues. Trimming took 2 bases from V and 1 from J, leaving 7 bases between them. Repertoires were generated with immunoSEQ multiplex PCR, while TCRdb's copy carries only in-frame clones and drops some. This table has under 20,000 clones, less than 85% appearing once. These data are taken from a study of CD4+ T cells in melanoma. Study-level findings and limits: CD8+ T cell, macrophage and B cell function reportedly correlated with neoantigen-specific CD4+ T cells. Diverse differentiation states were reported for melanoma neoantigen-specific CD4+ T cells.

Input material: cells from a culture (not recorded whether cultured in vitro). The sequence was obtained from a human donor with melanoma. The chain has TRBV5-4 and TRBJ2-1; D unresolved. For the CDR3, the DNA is TGTGCCAGCAGCTTTAGCCCTTCCTACAATGAGCAGTTCTTC. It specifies CASSFSPSYNEQFF.